Detailed here is one T cell receptor (beta chain). This sample is drawn from a study of CD8+ T cells in alopecia areata. The overall study: It was oral tofacitinib, at 5 to 10 mg twice daily, that treated patients received.

Per germline, CDR1 MNHEY and CDR2 SMNVEV (reference sequence). V was clipped by 5 bases and J by 0 bases, with 8 bases between them. This CDR3 region has 14 residues. It was cDNA, reverse transcribed from extracted RNA, that served as the sequencing template. The repertoire was sequenced with immunoSEQ multiplex PCR; TCRdb's copy has only in-frame clones and lacks some. The sample holds fewer than 110,000 clones, approximately 84% seen once. Treatment denoted: oral pan-JAK inhibitor, 5-10 mg twice daily. The sequence came from a human donor with alopecia areata. Here the sequenced sample was CD8+ T cells sorted from blood, taken around week 31, from a patient treated with tofacitinib. V and J are TRBV27 and TRBJ1-5, with D unclear. CDR3 amino acids: CASSVRYSNQPQHF. As DNA, the CDR3 is TGTGCCAGCAGTGTCAGATATAGCAATCAGCCCCAGCATTTT.